This T cell receptor (beta chain) came from a study of shared clonotypes between healthy human individuals. Concerning this clone: A far larger clone is just one base off, so this is likely a read error. Other DNA sequences within the sample encode an identical CDR3.

The protocol was immunoSEQ multiplex PCR, while the TCRdb copy is restricted to in-frame clones and leaves out a portion. The sample holds approximately 500,000 clones, 60% to 80% seen once. Trimming left V 2 bases short and J 3 bases short, with 21 bases between. Germline values: CDR1 SGHAT, CDR2 FQNNGV. This CDR3 is 18 amino acids long. This chain connects TRBV11-2 to TRBJ2-3; weak D call: TRBD1 (5 bases). The sequence derives from a woman aged 40 to 50 in good health. Some clones in this sample may be carry-over from other donors' samples. The sample comprised PBMCs. CDR3 nucleotides: TGTGCCAGCAGCTTAACGTCTCCTAAGGATAGGGGAACAGATACGCAGTATTTT. The encoded protein is CASSLTSPKDRGTDTQYF.